This passage covers 6 T cell receptor beta chains from one sample sequenced in a study of cytomegalovirus exposure and HLA in healthy donors. The PCR contained 60 Vbeta and 13 Jbeta primers. Sequencing was performed with immunoSEQ multiplex PCR; in TCRdb, only in-frame clones are kept and a portion is missing. Here the sample spans approximately 150,000 clones, about 80% being singletons. The sequenced material came from PBMCs. The receptors shown here come from a man younger than 30 in good health and CMV-seropositive.

This clone was recorded once. V usage is TRBV11-2 and J usage is TRBJ1-2, with D possibly matching TRBD1 (5 bases). This CDR3 region has 14 residues. Per the germline V gene, CDR1 is SGHAT and CDR2 is FQNNGV. The V gene lost 5 bases and the J gene lost 2 bases, with 12 bases spanning the gap. CDR3 residues: CASSPLTANYGYTF. CDR3 nucleotide sequence: TGTGCCAGCAGCCCACTGACAGCGAACTATGGCTACACCTTC.

The CDR3 DNA is TGTGCCAGCAGTGGTACAGGGCGACGCACTGAAGCTTTCTTT. Translation: CASSGTGRRTEAFF. This chain connects TRBV25-1 to TRBJ1-1; TRBD1 might be the D (6 bases). Trimming shortened V by 4 bases and J by 4 bases, and 13 bases separated the two germline ends. CDR3 length: 14 residues. Germline V lookup: CDR1 MGHDK, CDR2 SYGVNS.

This clone was found once. The chain has TRBV15 and TRBJ2-1, with 7 bases matching TRBD2. V gave up 7 bases and J gave up 6 bases; unmatched junction bases: 6. Looked up from germline, CDR1 is LNHNV and CDR2 is YYDKDF (reference sequence). The CDR3 loop spans 13 amino acids. The CDR3 coding sequence is TGTGCCACCACTCCGGGAGGATTCAATGAGCAGTTCTTC. It translates to CATTPGGFNEQFF.

CDR3 amino acids: CARSQWQVLMNTEAFF. CDR3 DNA: TGTGCCAGAAGCCAATGGCAGGTCTTAATGAACACTGAAGCTTTCTTT. The chain is built from TRBV5-3 and TRBJ1-1, with D unresolved. Being an ORF, TRBV5-3 has a function that is uncertain. V was trimmed by 4 bases and J by 0 bases, leaving 16 bases between them. The CDR3 is 16 residues long.

This chain joins TRBV5-6 and TRBJ2-2; a possible D gene is TRBD2 (5 bases). V was shortened by 0 bases and J by 5 bases, with 14 bases between the two germline ends. The CDR3 covers 16 residues. Germline V gives CDR1 SGHDT, CDR2 YYEEEE. This chain's CDR3 is CASSLVSPPGTGELFF. CDR3 DNA sequence: TGTGCCAGCAGCTTGGTTTCTCCCCCGGGGACCGGGGAGCTGTTTTTT.

The rearrangement links TRBV2 to TRBJ2-2; possibly TRBD1 for D (6 bases). Trimming shortened V by 5 bases and J by 7 bases, and 14 bases separated the two germline ends. Germline assignment: CDR1 SNHLY and CDR2 FYNNEI. The CDR3 is 14 residues long. In DNA, the CDR3 is TGTGCCAGCAGTACCCGACAGGCAGGCGGGGAGCTGTTTTTT. Protein sequence: CASSTRQAGGELFF.